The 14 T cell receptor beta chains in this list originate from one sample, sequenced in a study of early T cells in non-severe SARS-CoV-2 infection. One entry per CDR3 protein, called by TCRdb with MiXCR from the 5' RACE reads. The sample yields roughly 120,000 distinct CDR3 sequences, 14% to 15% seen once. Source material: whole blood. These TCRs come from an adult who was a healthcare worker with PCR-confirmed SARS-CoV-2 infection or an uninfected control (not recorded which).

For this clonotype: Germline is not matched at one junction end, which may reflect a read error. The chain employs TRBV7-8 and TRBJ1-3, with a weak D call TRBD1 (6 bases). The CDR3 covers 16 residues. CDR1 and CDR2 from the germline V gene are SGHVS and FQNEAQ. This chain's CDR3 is CVSSLAGALSGNTIYF. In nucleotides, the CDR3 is TGTGTCAGCAGCTTAGCAGGGGCACTCTCTGGAAACACCATATATTTT.

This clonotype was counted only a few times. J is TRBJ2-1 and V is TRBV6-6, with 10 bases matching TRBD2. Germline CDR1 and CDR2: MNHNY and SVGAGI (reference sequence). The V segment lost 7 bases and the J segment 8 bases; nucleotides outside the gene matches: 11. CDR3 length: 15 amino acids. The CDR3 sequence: CASTWRTSGRDEQFF. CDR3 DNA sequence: TGTGCCAGCACCTGGCGGACTAGCGGTCGGGATGAGCAGTTCTTC.

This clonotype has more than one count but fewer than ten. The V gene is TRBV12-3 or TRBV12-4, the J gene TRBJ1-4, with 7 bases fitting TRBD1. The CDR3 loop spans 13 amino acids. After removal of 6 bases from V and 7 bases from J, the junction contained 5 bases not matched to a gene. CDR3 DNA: TGTGCCAGCAGCCCTGGGACAGCTGAAAAACTGTTTTTT. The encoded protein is CASSPGTAEKLFF.

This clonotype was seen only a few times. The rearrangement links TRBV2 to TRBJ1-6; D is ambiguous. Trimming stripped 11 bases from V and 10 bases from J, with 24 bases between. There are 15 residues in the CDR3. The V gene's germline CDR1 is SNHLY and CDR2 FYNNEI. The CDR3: CACRNGPWAESPLHF. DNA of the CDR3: TGTGCCTGTCGGAACGGGCCTTGGGCTGAGTCACCCCTCCACTTT.

CDR3 sequence reads: CASSMGTGGYTF. For the CDR3, the DNA is TGTGCCAGCAGTATGGGGACTGGGGGCTACACCTTC. The V and J genes are TRBV27 and TRBJ1-2, with D possibly TRBD1 on 5 matching bases. V lost 5 bases, J lost 8 bases, and 12 bases lay in between. CDR1 MNHEY and CDR2 SMNVEV come from the germline V gene (reference sequence). This CDR3 spans 12 amino acids.

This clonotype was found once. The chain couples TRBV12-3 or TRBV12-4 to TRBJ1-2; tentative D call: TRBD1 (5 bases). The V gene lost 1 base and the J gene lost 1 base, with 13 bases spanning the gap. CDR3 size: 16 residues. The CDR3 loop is CASSLGFGGDNYGYTF. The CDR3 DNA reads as TGTGCCAGCAGTTTAGGGTTCGGGGGTGATAACTATGGCTACACCTTC.

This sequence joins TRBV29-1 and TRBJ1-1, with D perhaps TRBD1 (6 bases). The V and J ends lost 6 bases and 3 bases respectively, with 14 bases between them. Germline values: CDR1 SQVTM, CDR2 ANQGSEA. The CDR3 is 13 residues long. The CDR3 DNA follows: TGCAGCGTAGATACAGGGAGGGACACTGAAGCTTTCTTT. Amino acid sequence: CSVDTGRDTEAFF.

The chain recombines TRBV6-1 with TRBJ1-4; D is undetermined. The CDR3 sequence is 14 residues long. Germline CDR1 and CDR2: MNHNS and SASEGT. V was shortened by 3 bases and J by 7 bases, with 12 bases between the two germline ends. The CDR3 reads CASSEASGSEKLFF. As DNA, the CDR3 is TGTGCCAGCAGTGAGGCGTCAGGCAGTGAAAAACTGTTTTTT.

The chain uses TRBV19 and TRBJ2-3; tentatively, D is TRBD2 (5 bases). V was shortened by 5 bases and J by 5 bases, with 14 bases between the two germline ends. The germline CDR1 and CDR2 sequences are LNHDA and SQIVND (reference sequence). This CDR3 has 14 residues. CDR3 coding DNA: TGTGCCAGTAGTTCCATCGGGGAGAAAGATACGCAGTATTTT. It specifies CASSSIGEKDTQYF.

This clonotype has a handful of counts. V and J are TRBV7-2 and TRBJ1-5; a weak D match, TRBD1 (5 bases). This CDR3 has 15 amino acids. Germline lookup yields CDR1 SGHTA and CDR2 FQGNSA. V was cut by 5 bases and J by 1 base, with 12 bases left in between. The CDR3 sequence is CASSLTRDSNQPQHF. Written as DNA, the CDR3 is TGTGCCAGCAGCCTAACCCGGGACAGCAATCAGCCCCAGCATTTT.

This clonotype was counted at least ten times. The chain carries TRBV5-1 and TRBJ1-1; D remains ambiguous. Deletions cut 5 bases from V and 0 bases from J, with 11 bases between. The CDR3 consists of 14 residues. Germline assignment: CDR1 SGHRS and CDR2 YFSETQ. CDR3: CASRPDDMNTEAFF. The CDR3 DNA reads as TGCGCCAGCAGGCCAGACGATATGAACACTGAAGCTTTCTTT.

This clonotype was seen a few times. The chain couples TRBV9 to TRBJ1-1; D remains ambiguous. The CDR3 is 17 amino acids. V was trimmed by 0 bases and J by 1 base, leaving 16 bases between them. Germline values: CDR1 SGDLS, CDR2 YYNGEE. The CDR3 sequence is CASSVAPDGLTNTEAFF. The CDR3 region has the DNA TGTGCCAGCAGCGTAGCTCCCGACGGGCTAACGAACACTGAAGCTTTCTTT.

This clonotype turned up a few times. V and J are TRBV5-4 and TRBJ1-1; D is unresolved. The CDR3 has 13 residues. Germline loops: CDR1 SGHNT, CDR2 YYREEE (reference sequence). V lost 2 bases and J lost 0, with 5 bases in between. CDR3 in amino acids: CASSFSVNTEAFF. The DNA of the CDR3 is TGTGCCAGCAGCTTCAGCGTGAACACTGAAGCTTTCTTT.

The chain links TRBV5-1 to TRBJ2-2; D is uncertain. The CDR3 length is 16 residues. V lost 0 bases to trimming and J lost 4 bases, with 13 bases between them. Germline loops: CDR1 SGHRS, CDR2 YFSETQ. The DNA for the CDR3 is TGCGCCAGCAGCTTGGCCGTGGCCATGAGCACCGGGGAGCTGTTTTTT. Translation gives CASSLAVAMSTGELFF.